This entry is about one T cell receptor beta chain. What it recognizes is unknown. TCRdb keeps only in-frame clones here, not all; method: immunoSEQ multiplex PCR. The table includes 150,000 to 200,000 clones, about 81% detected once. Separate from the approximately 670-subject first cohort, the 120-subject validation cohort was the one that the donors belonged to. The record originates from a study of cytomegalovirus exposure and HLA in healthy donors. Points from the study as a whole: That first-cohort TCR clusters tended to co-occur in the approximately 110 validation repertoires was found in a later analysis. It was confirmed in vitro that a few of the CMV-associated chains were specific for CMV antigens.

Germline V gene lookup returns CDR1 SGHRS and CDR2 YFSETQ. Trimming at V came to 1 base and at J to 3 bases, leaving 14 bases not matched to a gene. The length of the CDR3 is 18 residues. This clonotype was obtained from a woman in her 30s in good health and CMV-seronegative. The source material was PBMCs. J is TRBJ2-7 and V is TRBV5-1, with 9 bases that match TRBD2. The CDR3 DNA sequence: TGCGCCAGCAGCTTGTTCCTTATTAGCGGGAGCACAAACTACGAGCAGTACTTC. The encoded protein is CASSLFLISGSTNYEQYF.